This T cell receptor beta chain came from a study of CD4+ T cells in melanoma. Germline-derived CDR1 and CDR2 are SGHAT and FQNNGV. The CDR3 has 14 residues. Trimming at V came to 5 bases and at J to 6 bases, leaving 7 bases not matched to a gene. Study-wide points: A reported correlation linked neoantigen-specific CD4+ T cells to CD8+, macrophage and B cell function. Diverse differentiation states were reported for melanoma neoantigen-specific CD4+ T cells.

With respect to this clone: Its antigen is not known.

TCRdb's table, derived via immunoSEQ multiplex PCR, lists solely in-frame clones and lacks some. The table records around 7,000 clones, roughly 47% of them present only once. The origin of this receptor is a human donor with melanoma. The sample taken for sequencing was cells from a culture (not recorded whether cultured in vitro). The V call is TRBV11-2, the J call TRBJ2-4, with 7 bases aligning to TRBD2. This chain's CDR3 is CASSSTRGTNIQYF. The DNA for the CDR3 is TGTGCCAGCAGCAGTACGCGGGGGACAAACATTCAGTACTTC.